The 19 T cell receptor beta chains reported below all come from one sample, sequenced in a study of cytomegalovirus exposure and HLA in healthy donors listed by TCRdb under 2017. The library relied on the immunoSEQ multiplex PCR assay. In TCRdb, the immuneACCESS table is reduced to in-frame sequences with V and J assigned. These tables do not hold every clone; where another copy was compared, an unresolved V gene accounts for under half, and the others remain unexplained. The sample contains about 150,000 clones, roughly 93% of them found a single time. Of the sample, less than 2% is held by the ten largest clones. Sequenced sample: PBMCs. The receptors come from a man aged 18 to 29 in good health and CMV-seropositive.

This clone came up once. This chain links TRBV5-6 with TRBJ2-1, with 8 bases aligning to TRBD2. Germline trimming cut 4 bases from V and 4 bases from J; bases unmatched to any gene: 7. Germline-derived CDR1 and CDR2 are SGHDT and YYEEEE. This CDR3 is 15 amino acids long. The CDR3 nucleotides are TGTGCCAGCAGCGAGACTAGCGATCCATACAATGAGCAGTTCTTC. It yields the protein CASSETSDPYNEQFF.

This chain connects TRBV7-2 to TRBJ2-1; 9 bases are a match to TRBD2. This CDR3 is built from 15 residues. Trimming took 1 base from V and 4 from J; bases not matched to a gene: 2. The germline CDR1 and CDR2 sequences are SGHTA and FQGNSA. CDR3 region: CASSLVAGAYNEQFF. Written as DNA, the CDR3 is TGTGCCAGCAGCTTAGTAGCGGGAGCATACAATGAGCAGTTCTTC.

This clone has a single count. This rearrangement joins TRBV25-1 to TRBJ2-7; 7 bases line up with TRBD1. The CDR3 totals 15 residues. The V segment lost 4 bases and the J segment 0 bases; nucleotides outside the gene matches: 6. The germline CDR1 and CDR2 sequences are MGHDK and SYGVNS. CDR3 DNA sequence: TGTGCCAGCAGTGTCGACAGGGCCAGCTCCTACGAGCAGTACTTC. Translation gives CASSVDRASSYEQYF.

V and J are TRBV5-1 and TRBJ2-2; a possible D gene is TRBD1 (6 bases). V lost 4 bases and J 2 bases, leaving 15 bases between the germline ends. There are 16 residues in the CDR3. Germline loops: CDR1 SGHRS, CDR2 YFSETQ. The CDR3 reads CASSLQGSDNTGELFF. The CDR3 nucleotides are TGCGCCAGCAGCCTACAGGGTTCGGATAACACCGGGGAGCTGTTTTTT.

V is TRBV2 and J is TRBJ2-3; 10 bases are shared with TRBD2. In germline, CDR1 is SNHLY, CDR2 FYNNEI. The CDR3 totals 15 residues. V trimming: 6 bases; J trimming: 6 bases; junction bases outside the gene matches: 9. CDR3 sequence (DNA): TGTGCCAGCAGGCTAAGCGGGAGGGCGTTTGATACGCAGTATTTT. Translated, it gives CASRLSGRAFDTQYF.

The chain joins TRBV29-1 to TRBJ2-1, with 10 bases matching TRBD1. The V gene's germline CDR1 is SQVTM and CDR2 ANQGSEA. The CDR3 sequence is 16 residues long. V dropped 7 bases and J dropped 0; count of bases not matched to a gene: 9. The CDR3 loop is CSGGTGALSSYNEQFF. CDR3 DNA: TGCAGCGGCGGGACAGGGGCCCTTAGCTCCTACAATGAGCAGTTCTTC.

For the CDR3, the DNA is TGTGCCAGCAGCGCCCTAGGAGGGCTGGACACTGAAGCTTTCTTT. This translates into CASSALGGLDTEAFF. The chain uses TRBV9 and TRBJ1-1; D not certain. Trimming removed 3 bases from V and 3 bases from J, with 15 bases in between. CDR1 is SGDLS and CDR2 is YYNGEE in the germline V gene. The CDR3 is 15 residues long.

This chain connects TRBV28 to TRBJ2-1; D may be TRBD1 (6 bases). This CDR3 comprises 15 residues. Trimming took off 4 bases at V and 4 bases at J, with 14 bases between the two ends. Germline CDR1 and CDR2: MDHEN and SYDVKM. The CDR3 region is CASSSGQDTYNEQFF. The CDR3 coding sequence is TGTGCCAGCAGTTCGGGACAAGACACTTACAATGAGCAGTTCTTC.

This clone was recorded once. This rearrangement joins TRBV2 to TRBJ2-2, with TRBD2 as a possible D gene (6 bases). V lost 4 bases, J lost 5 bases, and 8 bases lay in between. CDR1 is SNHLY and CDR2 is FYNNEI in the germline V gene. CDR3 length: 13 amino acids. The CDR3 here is CASSVSGTGELFF. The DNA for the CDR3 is TGTGCCAGCAGTGTTAGCGGTACCGGGGAGCTGTTTTTT.

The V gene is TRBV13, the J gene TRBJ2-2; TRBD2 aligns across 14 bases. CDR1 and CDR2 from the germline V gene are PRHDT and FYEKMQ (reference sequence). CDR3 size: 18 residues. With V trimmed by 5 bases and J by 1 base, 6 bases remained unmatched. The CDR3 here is CASSQGLAGDRNTGELFF. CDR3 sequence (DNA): TGTGCCAGCAGCCAGGGACTAGCGGGAGATCGGAACACCGGGGAGCTGTTTTTT.

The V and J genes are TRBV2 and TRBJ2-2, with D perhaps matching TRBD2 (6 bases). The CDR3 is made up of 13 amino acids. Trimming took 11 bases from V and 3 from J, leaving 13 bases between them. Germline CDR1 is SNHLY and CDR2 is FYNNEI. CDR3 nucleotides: TGTGCCGGGGCGGGAAGGGACACCGGGGAGCTGTTTTTT. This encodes CAGAGRDTGELFF.

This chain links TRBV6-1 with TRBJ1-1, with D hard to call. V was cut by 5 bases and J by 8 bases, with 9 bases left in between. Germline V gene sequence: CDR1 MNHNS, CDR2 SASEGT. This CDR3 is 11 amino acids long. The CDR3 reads CASSPESEAFF. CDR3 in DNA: TGTGCCAGCAGTCCGGAGTCAGAAGCTTTCTTT.

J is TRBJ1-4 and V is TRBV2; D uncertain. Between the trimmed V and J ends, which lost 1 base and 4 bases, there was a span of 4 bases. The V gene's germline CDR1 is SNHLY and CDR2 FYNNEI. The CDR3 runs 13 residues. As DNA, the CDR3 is TGTGCCAGCAGTGAAGGAGTTAATGAAAAACTGTTTTTT. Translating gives CASSEGVNEKLFF.

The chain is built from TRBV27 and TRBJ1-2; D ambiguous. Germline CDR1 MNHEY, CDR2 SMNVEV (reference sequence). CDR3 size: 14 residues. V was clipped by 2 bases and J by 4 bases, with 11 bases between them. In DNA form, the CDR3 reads TGTGCCAGCAGTTTACGGGGTACGACCTATGGCTACACCTTC. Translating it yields CASSLRGTTYGYTF.

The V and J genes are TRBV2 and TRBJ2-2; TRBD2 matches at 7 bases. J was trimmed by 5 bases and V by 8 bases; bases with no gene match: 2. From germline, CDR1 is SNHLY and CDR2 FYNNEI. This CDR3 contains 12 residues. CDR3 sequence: CASGTKTGELFF. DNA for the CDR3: TGTGCCAGCGGGACTAAAACCGGGGAGCTGTTTTTT.

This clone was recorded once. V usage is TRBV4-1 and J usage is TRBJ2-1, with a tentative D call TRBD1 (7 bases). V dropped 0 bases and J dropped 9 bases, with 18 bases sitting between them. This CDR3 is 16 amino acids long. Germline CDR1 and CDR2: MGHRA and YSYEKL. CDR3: CASSQDQEGARGEQFF. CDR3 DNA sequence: TGCGCCAGCAGCCAAGATCAAGAGGGGGCGCGGGGTGAGCAGTTCTTC.

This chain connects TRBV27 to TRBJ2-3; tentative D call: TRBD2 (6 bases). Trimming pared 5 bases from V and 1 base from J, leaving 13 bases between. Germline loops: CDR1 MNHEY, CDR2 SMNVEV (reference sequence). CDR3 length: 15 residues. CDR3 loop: CASSPPASGTDTQYF. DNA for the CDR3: TGTGCCAGCAGTCCCCCGGCTAGCGGCACAGATACGCAGTATTTT.

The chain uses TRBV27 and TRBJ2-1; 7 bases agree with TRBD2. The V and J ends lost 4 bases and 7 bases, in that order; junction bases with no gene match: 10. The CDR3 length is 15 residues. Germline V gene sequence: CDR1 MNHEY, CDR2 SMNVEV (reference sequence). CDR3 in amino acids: CASSYGGGEGNEQFF. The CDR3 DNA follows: TGTGCCAGCAGTTATGGTGGGGGGGAAGGGAATGAGCAGTTCTTC.

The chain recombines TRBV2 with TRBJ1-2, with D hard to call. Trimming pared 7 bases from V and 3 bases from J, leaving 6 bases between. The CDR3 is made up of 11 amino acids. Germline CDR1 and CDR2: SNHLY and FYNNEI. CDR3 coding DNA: TGTGCCAGCACCCCGGACTATGGCTACACCTTC. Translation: CASTPDYGYTF. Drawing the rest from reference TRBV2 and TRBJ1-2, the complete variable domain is EPEVTQTPSHQVTQMGQEVILRCVPISNHLYFYWYRQILGQKVEFLVSFYNNEISEKSEIFDDQFSVERPDGSNFTLKIRSTKLEDSAMYFCASTPDYGYTFGSGTRLTVV.